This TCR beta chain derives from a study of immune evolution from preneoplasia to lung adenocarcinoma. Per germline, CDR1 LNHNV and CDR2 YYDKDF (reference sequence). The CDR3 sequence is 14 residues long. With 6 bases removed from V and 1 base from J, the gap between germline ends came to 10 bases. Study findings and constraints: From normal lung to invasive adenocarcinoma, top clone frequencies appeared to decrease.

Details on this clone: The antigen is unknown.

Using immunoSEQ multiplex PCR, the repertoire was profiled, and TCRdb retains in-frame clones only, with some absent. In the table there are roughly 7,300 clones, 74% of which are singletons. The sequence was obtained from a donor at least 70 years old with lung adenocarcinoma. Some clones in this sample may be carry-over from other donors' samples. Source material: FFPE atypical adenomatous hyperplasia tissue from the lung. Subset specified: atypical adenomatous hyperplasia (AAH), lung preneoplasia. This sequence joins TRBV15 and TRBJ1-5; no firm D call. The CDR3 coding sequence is TGTGCCACCAGGGTAGCGGGCAGCAATCAGCCCCAGCATTTT. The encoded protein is CATRVAGSNQPQHF.